This TCR beta chain comes out of a study of cytomegalovirus exposure and HLA in healthy donors. About the research overall: Assignment to the Caucasian-associated ancestry cluster applied to around 76% of the approximately 360 genotyped donors.

Remarks on this clone: Its antigen is undetermined.

Germline CDR1 and CDR2: LGHNA and YSLEER. This CDR3 has 15 amino acids. V was clipped by 2 bases and J by 3 bases; unmatched bases: 6. PCR primers comprised 60 Vbeta and 13 Jbeta primers. The protocol was immunoSEQ multiplex PCR, while the TCRdb copy is restricted to in-frame clones and leaves out a portion. The sample has roughly 30,000 clones. Whole-study results and caveats: Sequencing depth across donors, presence/absence analyses assumed, was roughly uniform.

The sample was PBMCs. The chain uses TRBV4-3 and TRBJ2-7; TRBD2 matches at 8 bases. The clonotype comes from a woman aged 40 to 50 in good health and CMV-seropositive. In DNA form, the CDR3 reads TGCGCCAGCAGCCAAAGCGGGAGAAGTCTCTACGAGCAGTACTTC. Translated: CASSQSGRSLYEQYF.